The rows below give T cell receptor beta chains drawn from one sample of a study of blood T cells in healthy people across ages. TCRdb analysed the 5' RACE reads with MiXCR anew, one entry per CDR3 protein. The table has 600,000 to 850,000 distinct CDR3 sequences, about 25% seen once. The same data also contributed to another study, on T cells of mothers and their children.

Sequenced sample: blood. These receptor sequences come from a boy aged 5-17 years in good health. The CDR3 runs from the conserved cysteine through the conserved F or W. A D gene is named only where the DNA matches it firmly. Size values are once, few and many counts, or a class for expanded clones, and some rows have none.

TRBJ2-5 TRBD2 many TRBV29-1 TGCAGCGTTGGCCTAGCGGTCCAAGAGACCCAGTACTTC CSVGLAVQETQYF
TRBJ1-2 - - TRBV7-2 TGTGCCAGCAGCTTACATCCGGACAGCACCTATGGCTACACCTTC CASSLHPDSTYGYTF
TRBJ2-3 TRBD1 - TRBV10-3 TGTGCCATCAGAGACAGGGGGGCTAGCACAGATACGCAGTATTTT CAIRDRGASTDTQYF
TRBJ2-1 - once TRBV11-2 TGTGCCAGCAGCTTAGCGGGAGAGATGAATGAGCAGTCCTTC CASSLAGEMNEQSF
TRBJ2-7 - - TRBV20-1 TGCAGTGCTAGTTGGGATGCGGGGGAGCAGTACTTC CSASWDAGEQYF
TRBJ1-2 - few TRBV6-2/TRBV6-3 TGTGCCAGCAGTTACGGAAGGTCCTCTAACTATGGCTACACCTTC CASSYGRSSNYGYTF
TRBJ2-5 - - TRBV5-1 TGCGCCAGCAGCAGAGGGGACAACCAAGAGACCCAGTACTTC CASSRGDNQETQYF
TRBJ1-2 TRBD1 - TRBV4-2 TGTGCCAGCAGCTCCCCGGACAGGGCCAAGGGTGGCTACACCTTC CASSSPDRAKGGYTF
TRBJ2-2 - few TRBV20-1 TGCAGTGCTAGAGAGGGGACACTTGACACCGGGGAGCTGTTTTTT CSAREGTLDTGELFF
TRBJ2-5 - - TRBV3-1 TGTGCCTGCAGCCAAATATCGCTCAGCCAAGAGACCCAGTACTTC CACSQISLSQETQYF
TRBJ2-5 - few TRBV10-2 TGCGCCAGCACCGTTGGGGGCCGAGAGACCCAGTACTTC CASTVGGRETQYF
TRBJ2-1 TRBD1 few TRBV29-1 TGCAGCGTTGACCTCGGGACAGGGGATGAGCAGTTCTTC CSVDLGTGDEQFF
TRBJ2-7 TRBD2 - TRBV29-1 TGCAGCGTTTCTAGCGGGAGCTCCTACGAGCAGTACTTC CSVSSGSSYEQYF
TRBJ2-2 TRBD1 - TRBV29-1 TGCAGCGCTACAGGGGGGTACGGGGAGCTGTTTTTT CSATGGYGELFF
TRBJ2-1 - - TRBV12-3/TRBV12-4 TGTGCCAGCAGTTACTATTTGGGGACGGACTTCAATGAGCAGTTCTTC CASSYYLGTDFNEQFF
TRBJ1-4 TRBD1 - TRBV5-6 TGTGCCAGCAGCTTTGACAGGGGAAAACTGTTTTTT CASSFDRGKLFF
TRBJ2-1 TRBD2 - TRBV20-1 TGCAGTGTTAGAGGTCAATATAGCGGGAGAGGTTTCAATGAGCAGTTCTTC CSVRGQYSGRGFNEQFF
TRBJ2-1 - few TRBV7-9 TGTGCCAGCAGCCGTTACCTAGACAATGAACAGTTCTTC CASSRYLDNEQFF
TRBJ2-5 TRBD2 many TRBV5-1 TGCGCCAGCAGCCGACTAGCGGGTGTGGTCGAGACCCAGTACTTC CASSRLAGVVETQYF
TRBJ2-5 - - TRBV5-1 TGCGCCAGCAGCTTGGGTATCGGACAGATTCAAGAGACCCAGTACTTC CASSLGIGQIQETQYF
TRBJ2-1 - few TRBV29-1 TGCAGCGGGGGCACTACTACCTACAATGAGCAGTTCTTC CSGGTTTYNEQFF
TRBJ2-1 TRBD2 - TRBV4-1 TGCGCCAGCAGCCACCCGGGGGGGAGCTCCTACAATGAGCAGTTCTTC CASSHPGGSSYNEQFF
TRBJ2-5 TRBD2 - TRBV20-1 TGCAGTCACAAACGGGGGGGCCAAGAGACCCAGTACTTC CSHKRGGQETQYF
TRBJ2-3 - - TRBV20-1 TGCAGTGCTAGTTCGGGCGCGTACATGGATACGCAGTATTTT CSASSGAYMDTQYF
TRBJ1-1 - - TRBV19 TGTGCCAGTAGTACCAGAGTGGGAGCTTTCTTT CASSTRVGAFF
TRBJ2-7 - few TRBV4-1 TGCGCCAGCAGCCAAAAAATAGCCCTGGGCTCCTACGAGCAGTACTTC CASSQKIALGSYEQYF
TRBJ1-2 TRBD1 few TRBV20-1 TGCAGTGCTAGAGAAACAGGGGGCTATGGCTACACCTTC CSARETGGYGYTF
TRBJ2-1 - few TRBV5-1 TGCGCCAGCAGCTTTGGTATCAACGATGAGCAGTTCTTC CASSFGINDEQFF
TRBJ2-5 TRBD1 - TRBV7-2 TGTGCCAGCAGCTTAACATCGGGACAGGGTCTACAAGAGACCCAGTACTTC CASSLTSGQGLQETQYF
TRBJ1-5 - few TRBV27 TGTGCCAGCAGTGAGCAGGTCAATCAGCCCCAGCATTTT CASSEQVNQPQHF
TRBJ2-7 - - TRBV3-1 TGTGCCAGCAGCCAGAGGCCCCGGGGGAGCTACTACGAGCAGTACTTC CASSQRPRGSYYEQYF
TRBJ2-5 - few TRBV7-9 TGTGCCAGCAGCCTGGGGGCAGGGTCGGTGGAGACCCAGTACTTC CASSLGAGSVETQYF
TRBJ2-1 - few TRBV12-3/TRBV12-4 TGTGCCAGCAGTCGCGTAGGGGGTGAGCAGTTCTTC CASSRVGGEQFF
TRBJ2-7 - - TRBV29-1 TGCAGCGTTGAAGTCCGCGGGGCCTTAGAGCAGTACTTC CSVEVRGALEQYF
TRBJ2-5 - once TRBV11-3 TGTGCCAGCAGCGATGGACTAGCAGGGGGTTGGGAGATCCAGTACTTC CASSDGLAGGWEIQYF
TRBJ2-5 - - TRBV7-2 TGTGCCAGCAGCTCCCAGACTTATCAAGAGACCCAGTACTTC CASSSQTYQETQYF
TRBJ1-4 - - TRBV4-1 TGCGCCAGCAGCCAAGAAATGTTCGCAGGTGAAAAACTGTTTTTT CASSQEMFAGEKLFF
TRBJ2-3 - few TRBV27 TGTGCCAGCAGTTTAGCTGTCGAGCAAGATACGCAGTATTTT CASSLAVEQDTQYF
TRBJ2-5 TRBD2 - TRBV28 TGTGCCAGCAGTTCTCTCCCCGGGGGGTACTTTCAAGAGACCCAGTACTTC CASSSLPGGYFQETQYF
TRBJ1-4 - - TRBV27 TGTGCCAGCGGACGGGGCTATGAAAAACTGTTTTTT CASGRGYEKLFF
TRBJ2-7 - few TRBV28 TGTGCTAGCAGTCAGGTTACCTACGAGCAGTACTTC CASSQVTYEQYF
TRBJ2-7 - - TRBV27 TGTGCCAGCAGGGAAACCGGGAACTACGAGCAGTACTTC CASRETGNYEQYF
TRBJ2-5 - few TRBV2 TGTGCCAGCCCGACCTTTCAAGAGACCCAGTACTTC CASPTFQETQYF
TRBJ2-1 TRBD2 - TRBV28 TGTGCCAGCAGTTCCCCTCCAGCGGGAGGGCTCTACAATGAGCAGTTCTTC CASSSPPAGGLYNEQFF
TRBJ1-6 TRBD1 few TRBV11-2 TGTGCCAGCAGACCAGCGCACTTGAACGACAGGGGAAATTCACCCCTCCACTTT CASRPAHLNDRGNSPLHF
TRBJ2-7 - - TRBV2 TGTGCCGTCTCGGGGGGCCGTTCCTACGAGCAGTACTTC CAVSGGRSYEQYF
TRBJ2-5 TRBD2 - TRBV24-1 TGTGCCACCAGTGAGTCCGGTGGACTAGCGGGTCAAGAGACCCAGTACTTC CATSESGGLAGQETQYF
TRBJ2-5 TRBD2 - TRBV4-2 TGTGCCAGCAGCCAAGTTTTCCCGGGCGGGAGCTATCGGGAGACCCAGTACTTC CASSQVFPGGSYRETQYF
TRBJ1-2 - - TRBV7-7 TGTGCTGTAACAGGCCTCTATGGCTACACCTTC CAVTGLYGYTF
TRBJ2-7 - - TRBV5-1 TGCGCCAGCAGCGAGACAGTGGACTACGGGCAGTACTTC CASSETVDYGQYF
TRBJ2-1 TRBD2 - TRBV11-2 TGTGCCAGCAGCCAAGCGGGGCCAGAGACCCAGTTCTTC CASSQAGPETQFF
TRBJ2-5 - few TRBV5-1 TGCGCCAGCAGCTTGGCCTTGGATGCTCAAGAGACCCAGTACTTC CASSLALDAQETQYF
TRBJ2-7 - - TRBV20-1 TGCAGTGCCGAAACGACCCTTCTTCCCTACGAGCAGTACTTC CSAETTLLPYEQYF